The 8 T cell receptor beta chains listed next were all sequenced from one sample in a study of OX40 agonist ivuxolimab in advanced cancers. Produced via immunoSEQ multiplex PCR; TCRdb's table is partial and in-frame only. The sample has 40,000 or so clones, roughly nine tenths seen once. Specimen: CD4+ or CD8+ T cells sorted from blood, collected in a trial of the OX40 agonist ivuxolimab. Receptors originate from an adult with an advanced solid tumor such as melanoma, head and neck, liver or kidney cancer.

This rearrangement joins TRBV5-4 to TRBJ1-4, with D tentatively TRBD1 (6 bases). Trimming left V 5 bases short and J 1 base short, with 9 bases between. The germline V gene has CDR1 SGHNT and CDR2 YYREEE (reference sequence). The CDR3 is 14 amino acids. The CDR3 region has the DNA TGTGCCAGCAGACCACAGGGAACTAATGAAAAACTGTTTTTT. It codes for CASRPQGTNEKLFF. Full variable domain (missing parts from reference TRBV5-4 and TRBJ1-4): ETGVTQSPTHLIKTRGQQVTLRCSSQSGHNTVSWYQQALGQGPQFIFQYYREEENGRGNFPPRFSGLQFPNYSSELNVNALELDDSALYLCASRPQGTNEKLFFGSGTQLSVL.

The chain is built from TRBV4-1 and TRBJ2-1; the D gene could be TRBD1 or TRBD2 (6 bases each). Germline V CDR1 and CDR2: MGHRA, YSYEKL. CDR3 length: 16 residues. Deletions cut 5 bases from V and 8 bases from J, with 22 bases between. The CDR3 nucleotides are TGCGCCAGCAGCTTTGAAACAGGGAACCGGAGGGATGAGCAGTTCTTC. This sequence encodes CASSFETGNRRDEQFF.

The rearrangement links TRBV5-4 to TRBJ2-1; D might be TRBD1 or TRBD2, each matching 5 bases. The CDR3 totals 15 residues. Germline-derived CDR1 and CDR2 are SGHNT and YYREEE (reference sequence). The V and J ends lost 2 bases and 7 bases respectively, with 16 bases between them. The CDR3 is CASSFGTLNGNEQFF. For the CDR3, the DNA is TGTGCCAGCAGCTTCGGGACGCTCAATGGAAATGAGCAGTTCTTC.

The J gene is TRBJ1-2, the V gene TRBV19; possible D gene TRBD1, 6 bases. CDR3 length equals 13 residues. Trimming removed 5 bases from V and 4 bases from J, with 11 bases in between. Germline assignment: CDR1 LNHDA and CDR2 SQIVND (reference sequence). The CDR3 region is CASSSGHGYGYTF. CDR3 sequence (DNA): TGTGCCAGTAGTTCGGGACACGGCTATGGCTACACCTTC.

The V and J genes are TRBV28 and TRBJ1-1; maybe TRBD1 (6 bases). Trimming stripped 6 bases from V and 1 base from J, with 15 bases between. The CDR3 contains 15 residues. Germline loops: CDR1 MDHEN, CDR2 SYDVKM. The CDR3 sequence: CASRYLTGQNTEAFF. In DNA, the CDR3 is TGTGCCAGCAGGTACCTTACAGGGCAGAACACTGAAGCTTTCTTT.

This clone came up a few times. The chain employs TRBV21-1 and TRBJ2-7; TRBD1, the D gene given by the table, was not confirmed from the DNA. TRBV21-1 is described as a pseudogene. The CDR3 has 15 amino acids. This CDR3 reads CASRIRGTPDHEQYF. CDR3 bases: TGTGCCAGCAGAATCAGGGGGACACCGGATCACGAGCAGTACTTC.

The genes are TRBV4-3 and TRBJ2-5; no firm D call. The germline gives CDR1 LGHNA, CDR2 YSLEER. The CDR3 loop spans 14 amino acids. Trimming shortened V by 4 bases and J by 4 bases, and 13 bases separated the two germline ends. CDR3 DNA sequence: TGCGCCAGCAGCCCCGAACCAATTGGAGAGACCCAGTACTTC. This gives the protein CASSPEPIGETQYF.

The chain carries TRBV21-1 and TRBJ2-7; no check of the table's D call, TRBD1, against the DNA was made. TRBV21-1 corresponds to a pseudogene. CDR3 size: 15 residues. In DNA, the CDR3 is TGTGCCAGCAGCAAAAGGAGGGGGCGTGCTTACGAGCAGTACTTC. It specifies CASSKRRGRAYEQYF.